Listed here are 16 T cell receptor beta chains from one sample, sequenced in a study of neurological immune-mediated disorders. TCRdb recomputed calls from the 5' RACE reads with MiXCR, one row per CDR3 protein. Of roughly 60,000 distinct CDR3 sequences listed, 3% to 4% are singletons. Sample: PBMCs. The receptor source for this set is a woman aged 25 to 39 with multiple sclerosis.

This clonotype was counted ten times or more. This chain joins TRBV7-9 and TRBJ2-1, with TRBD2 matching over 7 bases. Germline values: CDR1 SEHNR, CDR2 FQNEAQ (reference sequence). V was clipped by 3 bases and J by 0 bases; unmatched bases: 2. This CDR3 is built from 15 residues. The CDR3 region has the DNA TGTGCCAGCAGCTTCCTAGCGGCCTCCTACAATGAGCAGTTCTTC. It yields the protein CASSFLAASYNEQFF.

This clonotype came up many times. The CDR3 is CASSLGGQFSSEQYF. Here the CDR3 DNA reads TGTGCCAGCAGTTTGGGAGGACAGTTTTCAAGCGAGCAGTACTTC. V and J are TRBV28 and TRBJ2-7; tentatively, D is TRBD1 or TRBD2 (6 bases each). V lost 3 bases to trimming and J lost 6 bases, with 18 bases between them. The CDR3 contains 15 residues. Germline-derived CDR1 and CDR2 are MDHEN and SYDVKM.

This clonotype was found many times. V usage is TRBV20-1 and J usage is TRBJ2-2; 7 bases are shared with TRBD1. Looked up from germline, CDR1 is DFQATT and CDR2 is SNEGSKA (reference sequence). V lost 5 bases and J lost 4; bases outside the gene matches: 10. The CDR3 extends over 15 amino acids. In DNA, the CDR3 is TGCAGTGCTTTGGACAGGTCCTTGATCACCGGGGAGCTGTTTTTT. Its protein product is CSALDRSLITGELFF.

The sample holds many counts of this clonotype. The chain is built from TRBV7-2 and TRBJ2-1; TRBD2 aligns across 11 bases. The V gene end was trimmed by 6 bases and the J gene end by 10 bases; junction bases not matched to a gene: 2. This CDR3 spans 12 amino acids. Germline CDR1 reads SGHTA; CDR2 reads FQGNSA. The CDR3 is CASRGLAEEQFF. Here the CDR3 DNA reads TGTGCCAGCAGGGGACTAGCGGAGGAGCAGTTCTTC.

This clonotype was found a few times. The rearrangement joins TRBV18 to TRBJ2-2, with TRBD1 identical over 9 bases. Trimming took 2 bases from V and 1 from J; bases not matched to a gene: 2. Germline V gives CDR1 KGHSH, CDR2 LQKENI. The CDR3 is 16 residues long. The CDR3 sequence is CASSPKDRGNTGELFF. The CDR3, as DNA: TGTGCCAGCTCACCAAAGGACAGGGGGAACACCGGGGAGCTGTTTTTT.

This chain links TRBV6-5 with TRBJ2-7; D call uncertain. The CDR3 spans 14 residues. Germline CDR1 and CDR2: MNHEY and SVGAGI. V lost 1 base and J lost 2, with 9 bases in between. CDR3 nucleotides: TGTGCCAGCAGTTACTTTTCCGGAACCTACGAGCAGTACTTC. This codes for CASSYFSGTYEQYF.

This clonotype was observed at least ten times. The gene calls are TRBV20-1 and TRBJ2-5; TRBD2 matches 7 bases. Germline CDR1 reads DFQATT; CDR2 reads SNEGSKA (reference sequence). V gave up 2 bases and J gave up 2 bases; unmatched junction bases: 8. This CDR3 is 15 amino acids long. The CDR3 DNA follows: TGCAGTGCTAGATCCTGGGGGGGTGTACAAGAGACCCAGTACTTC. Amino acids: CSARSWGGVQETQYF.

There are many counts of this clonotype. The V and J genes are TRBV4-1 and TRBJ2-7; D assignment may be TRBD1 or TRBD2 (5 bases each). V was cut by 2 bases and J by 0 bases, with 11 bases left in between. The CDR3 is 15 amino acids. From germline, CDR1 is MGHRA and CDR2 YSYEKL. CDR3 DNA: TGCGCCAGCAGCCAACGCCGGGACGCCTCCTACGAGCAGTACTTC. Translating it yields CASSQRRDASYEQYF.

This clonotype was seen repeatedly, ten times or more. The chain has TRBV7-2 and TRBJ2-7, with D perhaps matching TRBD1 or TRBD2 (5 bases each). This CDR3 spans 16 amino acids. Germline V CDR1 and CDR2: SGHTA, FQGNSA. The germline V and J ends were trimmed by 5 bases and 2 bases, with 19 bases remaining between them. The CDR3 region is CASSRYTGTPAYEQYF. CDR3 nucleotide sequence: TGTGCCAGCAGCCGATATACCGGGACCCCAGCCTACGAGCAGTACTTC.

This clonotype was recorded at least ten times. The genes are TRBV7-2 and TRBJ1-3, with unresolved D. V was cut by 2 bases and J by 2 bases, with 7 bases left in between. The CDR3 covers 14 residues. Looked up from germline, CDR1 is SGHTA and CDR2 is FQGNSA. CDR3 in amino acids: CASSLRIPGNTIYF. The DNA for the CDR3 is TGTGCCAGCAGCTTACGGATACCTGGAAACACCATATATTTT.

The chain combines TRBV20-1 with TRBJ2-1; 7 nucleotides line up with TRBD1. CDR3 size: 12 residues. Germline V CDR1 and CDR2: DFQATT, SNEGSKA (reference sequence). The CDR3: CGRGGVSNEQFF. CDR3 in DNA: TGCGGAAGAGGGGGCGTATCTAATGAGCAGTTCTTC.

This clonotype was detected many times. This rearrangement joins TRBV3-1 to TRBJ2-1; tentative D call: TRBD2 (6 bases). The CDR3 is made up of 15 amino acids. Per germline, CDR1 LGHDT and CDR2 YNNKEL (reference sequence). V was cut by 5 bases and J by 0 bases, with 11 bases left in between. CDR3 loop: CASSYSGDSYNEQFF. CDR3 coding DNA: TGTGCCAGCAGCTACTCGGGGGACTCCTACAATGAGCAGTTCTTC.

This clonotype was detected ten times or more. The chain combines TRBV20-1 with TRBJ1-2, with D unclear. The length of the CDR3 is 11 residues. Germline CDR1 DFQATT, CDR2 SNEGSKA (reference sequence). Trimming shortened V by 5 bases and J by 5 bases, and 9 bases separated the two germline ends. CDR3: CSAENSYGYTF. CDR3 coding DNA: TGCAGTGCTGAAAACAGTTATGGCTACACCTTC.

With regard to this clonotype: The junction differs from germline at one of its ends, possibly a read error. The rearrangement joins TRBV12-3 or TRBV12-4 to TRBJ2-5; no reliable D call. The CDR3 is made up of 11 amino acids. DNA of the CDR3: TGTGCCAGCAGTTTGGATGAGACCAAGTACTTC. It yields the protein CASSLDETKYF.

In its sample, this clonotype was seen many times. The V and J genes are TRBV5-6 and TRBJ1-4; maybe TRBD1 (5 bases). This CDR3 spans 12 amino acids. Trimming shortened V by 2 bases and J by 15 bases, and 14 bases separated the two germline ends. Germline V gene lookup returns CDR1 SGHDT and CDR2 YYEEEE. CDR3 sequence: CASSFRRGRVFF. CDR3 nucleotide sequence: TGTGCCAGCAGCTTCCGGCGGGGCAGGGTGTTTTTT.

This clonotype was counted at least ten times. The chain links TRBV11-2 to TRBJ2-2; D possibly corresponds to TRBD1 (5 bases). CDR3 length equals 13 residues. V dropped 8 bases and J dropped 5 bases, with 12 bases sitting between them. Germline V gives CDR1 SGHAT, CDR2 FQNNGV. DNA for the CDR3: TGTGCCAGCCAGGGCCATCGAACCGGGGAGCTGTTTTTT. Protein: CASQGHRTGELFF.